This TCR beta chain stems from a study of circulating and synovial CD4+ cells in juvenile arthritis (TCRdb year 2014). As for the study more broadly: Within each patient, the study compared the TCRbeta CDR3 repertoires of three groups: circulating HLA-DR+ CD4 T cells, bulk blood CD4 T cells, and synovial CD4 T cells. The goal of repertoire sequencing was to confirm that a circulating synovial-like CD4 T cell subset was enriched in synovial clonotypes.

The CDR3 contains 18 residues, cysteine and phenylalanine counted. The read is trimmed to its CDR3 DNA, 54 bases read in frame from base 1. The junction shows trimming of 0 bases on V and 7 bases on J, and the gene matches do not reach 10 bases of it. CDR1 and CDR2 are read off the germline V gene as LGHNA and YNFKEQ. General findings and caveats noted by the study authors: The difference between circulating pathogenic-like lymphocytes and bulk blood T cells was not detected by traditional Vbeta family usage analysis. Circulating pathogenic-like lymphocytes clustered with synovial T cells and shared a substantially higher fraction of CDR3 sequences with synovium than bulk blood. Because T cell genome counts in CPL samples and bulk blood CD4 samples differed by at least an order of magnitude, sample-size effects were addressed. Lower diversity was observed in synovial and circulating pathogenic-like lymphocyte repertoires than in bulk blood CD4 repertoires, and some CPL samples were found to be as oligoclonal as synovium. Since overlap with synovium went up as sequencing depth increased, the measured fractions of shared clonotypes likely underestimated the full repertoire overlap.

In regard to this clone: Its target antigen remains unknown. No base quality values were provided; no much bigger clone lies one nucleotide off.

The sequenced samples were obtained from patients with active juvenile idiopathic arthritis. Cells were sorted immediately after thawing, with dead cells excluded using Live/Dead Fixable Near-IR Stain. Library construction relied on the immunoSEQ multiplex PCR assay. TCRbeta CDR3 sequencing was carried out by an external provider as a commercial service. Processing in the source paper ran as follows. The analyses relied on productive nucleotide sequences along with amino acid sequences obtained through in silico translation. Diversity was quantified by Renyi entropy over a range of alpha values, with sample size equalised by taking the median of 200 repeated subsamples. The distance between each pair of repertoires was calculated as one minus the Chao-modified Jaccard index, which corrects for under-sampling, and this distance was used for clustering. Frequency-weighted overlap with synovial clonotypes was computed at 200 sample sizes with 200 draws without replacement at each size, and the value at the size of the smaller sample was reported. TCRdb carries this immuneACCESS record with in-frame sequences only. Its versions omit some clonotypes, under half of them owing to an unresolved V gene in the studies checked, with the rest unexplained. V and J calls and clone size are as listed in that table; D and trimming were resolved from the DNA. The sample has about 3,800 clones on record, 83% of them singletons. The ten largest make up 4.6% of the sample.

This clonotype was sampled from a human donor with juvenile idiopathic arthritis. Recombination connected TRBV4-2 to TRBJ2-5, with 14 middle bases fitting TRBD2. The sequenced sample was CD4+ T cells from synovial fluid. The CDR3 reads CASSQEVSGTSGRGTQYF. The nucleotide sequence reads TGTGCCAGCAGCCAAGAAGTTTCCGGGACTAGCGGGAGAGGGACCCAGTACTTC.